These T cell receptor beta chains were read from a single sample in a study of OX40 agonist ivuxolimab in advanced cancers. Some clones are missing from TCRdb's copy, which holds only in-frame ones; the method was immunoSEQ multiplex PCR. The table records 70,000 to 95,000 clones, approximately 90% of them present only once. Sequenced material: CD4+ or CD8+ T cells sorted from blood, taken in a trial of the OX40 agonist ivuxolimab. The source is an adult with an advanced solid tumor such as melanoma, head and neck, liver or kidney cancer. Each CDR3 is given with its conserved first and last residue. Only part of the rows carry a size: once, few, many, or a class if the clone is expanded.

J: TRBJ2-1; size: .; V: TRBV7-9; length: 15; CDR3: CASSFSGTRGYEQFF
J: TRBJ1-5; size: .; V: TRBV27; length: 15; CDR3: CASSFGRGPNQPQHF
J: TRBJ1-5; size: .; V: TRBV6-5; length: 15; CDR3: CASSYSQGARQPQHF
J: TRBJ2-1; size: .; V: TRBV19; length: 13; CDR3: CASSIVPSNEQFF
J: TRBJ2-3; size: .; V: TRBV5-1; length: 15; CDR3: CASSVRDYTTDTQYF
J: TRBJ2-3; size: .; V: TRBV7-2; length: 16; CDR3: CASSLDWAGGLDTQYF
J: TRBJ1-1; size: .; V: TRBV6-1; length: 15; CDR3: CASSDKFRGDTEAFF
J: TRBJ2-5; size: .; V: TRBV10-1; length: 15; CDR3: CASSESVGSAETQYF
J: TRBJ2-1; size: once; V: TRBV6-5; length: 12; CDR3: CASSLLTNEQFF
J: TRBJ1-2; size: .; V: TRBV19; length: 15; CDR3: CASSGAGLLSGGYTF